The sequence of this TCR beta chain was determined in a study of Graves' ophthalmopathy and Graves' hyperthyroidism. For the study at large: Peripheral blood was gathered at first diagnosis, ahead of any treatment whatsoever. Study outcomes and limitations: Most expanded clonotypes in thyroid above 0.001 frequency also showed up in blood.

Germline V gene lookup returns CDR1 SGHRS and CDR2 YFSETQ. The trim removed 1 base at V and 0 bases at J, leaving 6 bases unmatched. CDR3 length equals 18 residues. The PBMCs had their origin in roughly 9.4 ml of fresh peripheral blood. Amplification of the TCR beta CDR3 regions used RNA transcripts (as template). First-round RT-PCR employed HTBI primers, with a second-round multiplex PCR after it. TCRdb ran MiXCR on the multiplex PCR reads and lists one entry per CDR3 protein. This sample has roughly 500,000 distinct CDR3 sequences, with approximately 14% found just once. In regard to this clonotype: Antigen specificity is unknown.

Sequenced material: blood. The clonotype was recovered from a woman between 25 and 40 years old with Graves' ophthalmopathy. This chain connects TRBV5-1 to TRBJ2-6; 8 positions agree with TRBD1. CDR3 amino acids: CASSLLGTGRSGANVLTF. The CDR3 DNA reads TGCGCCAGCAGCTTGCTGGGGACAGGCCGCTCTGGGGCCAACGTCCTGACTTTC. Using reference TRBV5-1 and TRBJ2-6 for the parts outside the CDR3, the full variable domain is KAGVTQTPRYLIKTRGQQVTLSCSPISGHRSVSWYQQTPGQGLQFLFEYFSETQRNKGNFPGRFSGRQFSNSRSEMNVSTLELGDSALYLCASSLLGTGRSGANVLTFGAGSRLTVL.